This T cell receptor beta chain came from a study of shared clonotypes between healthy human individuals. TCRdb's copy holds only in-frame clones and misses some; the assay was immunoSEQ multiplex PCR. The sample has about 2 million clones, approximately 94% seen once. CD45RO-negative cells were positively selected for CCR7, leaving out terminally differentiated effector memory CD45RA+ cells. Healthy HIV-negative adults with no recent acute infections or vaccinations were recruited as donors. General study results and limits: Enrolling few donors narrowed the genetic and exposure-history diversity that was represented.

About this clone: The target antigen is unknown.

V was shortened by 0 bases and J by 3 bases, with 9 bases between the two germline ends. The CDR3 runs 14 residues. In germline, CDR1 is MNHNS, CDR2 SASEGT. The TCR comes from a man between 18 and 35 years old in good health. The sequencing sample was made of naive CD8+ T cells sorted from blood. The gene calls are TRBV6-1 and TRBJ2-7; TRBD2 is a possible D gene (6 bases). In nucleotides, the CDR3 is TGTGCCAGCAGTGAAGCGGGACTCTTCTACGAGCAGTACTTC. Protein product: CASSEAGLFYEQYF.